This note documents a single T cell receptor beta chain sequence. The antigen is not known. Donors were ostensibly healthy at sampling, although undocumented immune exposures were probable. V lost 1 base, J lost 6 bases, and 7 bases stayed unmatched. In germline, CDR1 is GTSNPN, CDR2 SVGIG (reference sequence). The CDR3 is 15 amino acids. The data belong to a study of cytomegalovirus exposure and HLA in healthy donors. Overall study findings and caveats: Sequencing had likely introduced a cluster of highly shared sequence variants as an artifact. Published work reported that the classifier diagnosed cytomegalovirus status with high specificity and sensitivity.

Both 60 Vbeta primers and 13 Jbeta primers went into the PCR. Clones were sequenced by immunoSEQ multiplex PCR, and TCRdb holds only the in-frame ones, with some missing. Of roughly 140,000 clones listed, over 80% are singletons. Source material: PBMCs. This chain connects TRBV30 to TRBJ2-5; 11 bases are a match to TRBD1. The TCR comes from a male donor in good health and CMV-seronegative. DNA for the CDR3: TGTGCCTGGAGTGACCTAGGGACAGGGGGAAAGACCCAGTACTTC. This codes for CAWSDLGTGGKTQYF. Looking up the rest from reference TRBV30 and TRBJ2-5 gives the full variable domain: SQTIHQWPATLVQPVGSPLSLECTVEGTSNPNLYWYRQAAGRGLQLLFYSVGIGQISSEVPQNLSASRPQDRQFILSSKKLLLSDSGFYLCAWSDLGTGGKTQYFGPGTRLLVL.